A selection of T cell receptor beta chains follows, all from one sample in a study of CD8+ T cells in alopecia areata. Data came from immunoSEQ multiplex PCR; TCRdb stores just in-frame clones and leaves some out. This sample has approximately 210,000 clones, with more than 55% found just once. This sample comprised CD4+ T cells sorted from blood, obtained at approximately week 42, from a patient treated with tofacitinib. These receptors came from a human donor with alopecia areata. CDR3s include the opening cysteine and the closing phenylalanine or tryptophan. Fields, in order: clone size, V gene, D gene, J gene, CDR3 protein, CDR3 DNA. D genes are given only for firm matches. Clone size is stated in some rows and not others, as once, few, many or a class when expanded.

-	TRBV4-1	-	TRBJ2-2	CASSQDREIWRAGELFF	TGCGCCAGCAGCCAAGATCGGGAGATTTGGAGGGCCGGGGAGCTGTTTTTT
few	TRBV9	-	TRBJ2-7	CASSVGRGFGEQYF	TGTGCCAGCAGCGTAGGGAGGGGCTTTGGCGAGCAGTACTTC
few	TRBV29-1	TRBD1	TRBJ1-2	CSVEDLPDRDLGGYTF	TGCAGCGTTGAAGATCTTCCGGACAGGGACCTGGGTGGCTACACCTTC
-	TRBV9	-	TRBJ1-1	CASSVVEGLLTEAFF	TGTGCCAGCAGCGTAGTGGAGGGGCTCCTAACTGAAGCTTTCTTT
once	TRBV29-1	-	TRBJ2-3	CSVETVSDTQYF	TGCAGCGTTGAAACGGTCTCAGATACGCAGTATTTT
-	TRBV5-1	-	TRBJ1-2	CASSLAHGDGYTF	TGCGCCAGCAGCTTGGCCCACGGGGATGGCTACACCTTC
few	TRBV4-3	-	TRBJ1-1	CASSLDRDEAFF	TGCGCCAGCAGCTTAGATCGGGATGAAGCTTTCTTT
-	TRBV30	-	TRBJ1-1	CAWLPGQDTEAFF	TGTGCCTGGCTGCCCGGGCAGGACACTGAAGCTTTCTTT
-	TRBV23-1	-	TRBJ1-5	CASTGVRGGGQPQHF	TGCGCCAGCACCGGAGTCAGGGGAGGAGGTCAGCCCCAGCATTTT
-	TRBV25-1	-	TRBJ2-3	CASGGGSTDTQYF	TGTGCCAGCGGAGGCGGCAGCACAGATACGCAGTATTTT
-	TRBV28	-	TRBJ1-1	CASISGALNTEAFF	TGTGCCAGCATCTCTGGGGCACTGAACACTGAAGCTTTCTTT
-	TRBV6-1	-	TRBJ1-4	CASTSQNAEEKLFF	TGTGCCAGCACCTCCCAAAATGCGGAAGAAAAACTGTTTTTT
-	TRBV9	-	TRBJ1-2	CASSVARGADGYTF	TGTGCCAGCAGCGTAGCTAGGGGGGCGGATGGCTACACCTTC
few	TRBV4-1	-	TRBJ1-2	CASSQDGTRNLYGYTF	TGCGCCAGCAGCCAAGATGGGACGAGGAATCTCTATGGCTACACCTTC
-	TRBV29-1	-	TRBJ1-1	CSVPGWEGFEAFF	TGCAGCGTACCTGGGTGGGAGGGGTTTGAAGCTTTCTTT
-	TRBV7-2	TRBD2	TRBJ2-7	CASSLVGTSGGSYSYEQYF	TGTGCCAGCAGCTTAGTTGGGACTAGCGGGGGCTCTTACTCCTACGAGCAGTACTTC
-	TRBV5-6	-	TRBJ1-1	CASSLAAVRDTEAFF	TGTGCCAGCAGCTTGGCGGCCGTGAGGGATACTGAAGCTTTCTTT
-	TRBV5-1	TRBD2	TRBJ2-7	CASSYGSGGYEQYF	TGCGCCAGCAGCTACGGTAGCGGGGGGTACGAGCAGTACTTC
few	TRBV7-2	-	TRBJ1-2	CASSLSPGGYTF	TGTGCCAGCAGCTTATCCCCGGGGGGCTACACCTTC
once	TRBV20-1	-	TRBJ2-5	CSASLQETQYF	TGCAGTGCTAGCCTACAAGAGACCCAGTACTTC
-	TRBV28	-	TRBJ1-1	CAWGRGYTEAFF	TGTGCTTGGGGCAGGGGTTACACTGAAGCTTTCTTT
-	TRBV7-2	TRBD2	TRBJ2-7	CASRLSGGPGEQYF	TGTGCCAGCAGACTTTCGGGGGGGCCAGGCGAGCAGTACTTC
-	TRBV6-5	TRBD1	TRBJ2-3	CASSPRTRDRGYF	TGTGCCAGCAGTCCGCGTACCAGGGACAGGGGATATTTT
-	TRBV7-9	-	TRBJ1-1	CASSLVASNTEAFF	TGTGCCAGCAGCTTAGTGGCTTCGAACACTGAAGCTTTCTTT
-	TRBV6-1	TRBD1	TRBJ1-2	CASSPGQGPYGYTF	TGTGCCAGCAGCCCCGGACAGGGACCCTATGGCTACACCTTC
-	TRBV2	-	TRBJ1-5	CASSGERNQPQHF	TGTGCCAGCAGTGGGGAGAGAAATCAGCCCCAGCATTTT
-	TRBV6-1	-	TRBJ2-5	CASRLGGWGETQYF	TGTGCCAGCAGGTTGGGGGGTTGGGGAGAGACCCAGTACTTC
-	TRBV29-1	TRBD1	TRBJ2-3	CSVGQGESISSTDTQYF	TGCAGCGTTGGACAGGGGGAATCGATCTCCTCCACAGATACGCAGTATTTT
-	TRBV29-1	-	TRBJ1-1	CSAEPRLNTEAFF	TGCAGCGCCGAACCGAGGCTGAACACTGAAGCTTTCTTT
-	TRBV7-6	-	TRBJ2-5	CASSLESTASGETQYF	TGTGCCAGCAGCTTAGAAAGTACAGCGAGCGGGGAGACCCAGTACTTC
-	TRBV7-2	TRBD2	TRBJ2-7	CASSLWTSGGSEQYF	TGTGCCAGCAGCTTGTGGACTAGCGGGGGGAGCGAGCAGTACTTC
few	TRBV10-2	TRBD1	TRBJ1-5	CASRQGINQPQHF	TGCGCCAGCAGACAGGGGATCAATCAGCCCCAGCATTTT
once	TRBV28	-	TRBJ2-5	CASANGRWRTGETQYF	TGTGCCAGCGCTAACGGGCGGTGGAGGACGGGGGAGACCCAGTACTTC
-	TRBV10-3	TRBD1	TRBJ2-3	CAISGEAGGLEDTQYF	TGTGCCATCAGCGGGGAGGCAGGGGGCTTGGAAGATACGCAGTATTTT
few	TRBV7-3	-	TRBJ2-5	CASSSGSQETQYF	TGTGCCAGCAGCTCTGGGTCGCAAGAGACCCAGTACTTC
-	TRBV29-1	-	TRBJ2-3	CSVEWTDTQYF	TGCAGCGTTGAGTGGACAGATACGCAGTATTTT
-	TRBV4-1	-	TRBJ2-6	CASSQAGAGANVLTF	TGCGCCAGCAGCCAAGCCGGGGCTGGGGCCAACGTCCTGACTTTC
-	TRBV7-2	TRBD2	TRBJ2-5	CASSSLPGLAGVETQYF	TGTGCCAGCAGCTCCCTACCGGGACTAGCGGGGGTAGAGACCCAGTACTTC
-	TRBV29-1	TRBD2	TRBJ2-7	CSVLAGGNTVQYF	TGCAGCGTTTTAGCGGGGGGTAATACGGTGCAGTACTTC
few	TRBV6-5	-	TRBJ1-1	CASSENTEAFF	TGTGCCAGCAGTGAAAACACTGAAGCTTTCTTT
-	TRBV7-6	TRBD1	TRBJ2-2	CASSFTGGQGGELFF	TGTGCCAGCAGCTTTACAGGGGGCCAAGGCGGGGAGCTGTTTTTT
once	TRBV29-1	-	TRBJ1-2	CSVGQNYGYTF	TGCAGCGTTGGGCAGAACTATGGCTACACCTTC
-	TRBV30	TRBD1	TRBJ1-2	CASTTGFNYGYTF	TGTGCCTCCACGACAGGGTTTAACTATGGCTACACCTTC
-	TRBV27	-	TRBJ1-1	CASSRDRLREAFF	TGTGCCAGCAGTCGGGACCGACTTAGAGAAGCTTTCTTT
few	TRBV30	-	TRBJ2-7	CAWSRDTYEQYF	TGTGCCTGGAGTAGGGACACCTACGAGCAGTACTTC
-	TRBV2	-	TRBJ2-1	CASVKDGPYNEQFF	TGTGCCAGCGTCAAGGACGGTCCCTACAATGAGCAGTTCTTC
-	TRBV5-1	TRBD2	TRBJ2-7	CASSQGLAGPYEQYF	TGCGCCAGCAGCCAGGGACTAGCGGGGCCCTACGAGCAGTACTTC
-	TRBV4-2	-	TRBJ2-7	CASSQDSYVGEQYF	TGTGCCAGCAGCCAAGATAGTTATGTGGGCGAGCAGTACTTC